This T cell receptor beta chain was recovered during a study of shared clonotypes between healthy human individuals (dated by TCRdb to 2018 to 2020). Regarding the study in general: The cohort comprised a couple of women and a few men aged 18 to 49 years. Per donor, three plates each were used for CD4 naive and CD4 memory, two for CD8 naive, and one for CD8 memory. Blood TCR repertoires of a handful of healthy adults were deeply sequenced to estimate repertoire size and the extent of clonotype sharing between individuals. To increase sequencing depth and limit assay-specific biases, TCR repertoire library preparation and sequencing were carried out by different laboratories using diverse techniques. Each donor's leukapheresis produced roughly between roughly 0.85 and 9 billion PBMCs.

TCR CDR3 regions were amplified from genomic DNA by multiplex PCR using the deep immunoSEQ assay. Genomic DNA extracted from each cell subset was distributed evenly over all wells of several immunoSEQ 96-well plates, and each plate served as one replicate. For sorted subsets, each replicate PCR was loaded with roughly 0.2 ug genomic DNA, equivalent to 30,000 to 35,000 T cell genomes. The purified libraries were quantified using a Qubit 3.0 fluorometer, sized with a Bioanalyzer 2100, and then quantified again using the KAPA Library Quantification kit. Every immunoSEQ 96-well plate was sequenced on a separate single-read 150-cycle Illumina NextSeq 550 flow cell. The published analysis was carried out like this. Because only junctional sequences without quality scores were contained in the immunoSEQ output, filtering matching that applied to full-length reads could not be performed. To assign V/J genes and CDR3, sequences were annotated against IMGT germline references using PyIR, a Python wrapper for IgBLAST v1.9. Reads with weak V/J assignments (E-value above 1e-6), missing CDR3, stop codons, out-of-frame junctions, or ambiguous translated residues were removed. V3J clonotypes were defined as sequences sharing the same inferred V gene, J gene, and CDR3 amino acid sequence. Percentage overlap between repertoires was computed as shared unique clonotypes divided by the size of the smaller repertoire. Three approaches were used to assess repertoire richness: RTK rarefaction, the Chao1 estimator, and Recon v2.1 estimates of unobserved clonotypes. OLGA was used to compute generation probabilities for all TCRbeta clonotypes that the gDNA method yielded from a few donors. The table comes from immuneACCESS by way of TCRdb, which keeps in-frame sequences with V and J called. Part of the clones is missing from these tables; in studies checked, under half for an unresolved V gene and the rest for unknown reasons. That table is the source of V, J and clone size, and D and trimming were worked out from the DNA. Recorded for this sample are about 600,000 clones; roughly 96% of them occurred a single time. About 0.11% of the sample goes to the ten largest clones.

In the case of this clone: Its antigen specificity is not known. No much larger clone exists at a distance of one base, and base qualities are not known.

V gives up 10 bases and J gives up 7 bases, and the segment between their germline ends measures 14 bases. The germline V gene encodes CDR1 MNHEY and CDR2 SMNVEV (reference sequence). Measured from the cysteine to the phenylalanine, the CDR3 is 12 residues long. Just CDR3 DNA is preserved here, 36 bases in frame from base 1. The investigation overall reported the following: Compared with non-shared clonotypes, clonotypes shared by all four sorted-subset donors had higher generation probabilities. Naive subsets generally had larger estimated clonotype richness than memory subsets did. Incomplete sequencing was indicated by rarefaction of sorted-subset datasets, despite the large sequencing depth. Sampling was limited to blood, and TCR repertoires in tissue likely differ from TCR repertoires in blood. Because the study included a small number of donors, the genetic and exposure-history diversity represented was limited. Pairwise subsampling indicated that sequencing depth was expected to affect the degree of clonotype sharing among donors. Sharing across a few donors was observed for approximately 4.6% of naive CD4, 3% to 3.5% of naive CD8, roughly 2.4% of memory CD4, and roughly 0.4% of memory CD8 clonotypes.

CD8 naive samples consisted of CD45RO-negative cells that were positively selected for CCR7, yielding a CD45RA+CCR7+ population without TemRA cells. The donors were healthy, HIV-negative adults who had no recently reported acute infections or vaccinations. Every donor was a Caucasian adult residing in Nashville, Tennessee, USA. Blood was obtained by leukapheresis, after which PBMCs were separated by Ficoll-Histopaque density gradient centrifugation and cryopreserved in liquid nitrogen vapor phase. Analytical flow cytometry was used to check the purity and quantity of each magnetically sorted T cell population. Genomic DNA was isolated from every sorted fraction and measured by UV absorbance on a Nanodrop 2000c.

This TCR was recovered from a woman aged 30 to 39 in good health. Sequenced sample: naive CD8+ T cells sorted from blood. Taken with the paper, the label for cell subset or site translates to: CD45RA+CCR7+. The chain was built from TRBV27 and TRBJ2-1; the D region possibly corresponds to TRBD1 (6 bases align). CDR3 reads: CAITDRRNEQFF. The nucleotide sequence reads as follows: TGTGCCATCACGGACAGAAGAAATGAGCAGTTCTTC.